This T cell receptor (beta chain) is from a study of T cell responses to AZD1222 COVID-19 vaccine. In this sample, this clone turned up once. The antigen is unknown. Repertoires were generated with immunoSEQ multiplex PCR, while TCRdb's copy carries only in-frame clones and drops some. This sample has 150,000 to 200,000 clones; 85% to 90% occur once, and the top ten carry 5% to 7%. The V and J ends lost 1 base and 9 bases respectively, with 13 bases between them. Germline V gene lookup returns CDR1 SEHNR and CDR2 FQNEAQ (reference sequence). This CDR3 contains 14 residues. General study findings and limits: The peak T cell response came first, and repertoires were sampled only after it. A mostly white British donor set with more females was recruited, and clonal diversity was possibly underestimated. Dominant CD4 TCR responses targeted spike regions 160-218 and 743-854.

The chain has TRBV7-9 and TRBJ2-1; no reliable D call. This sequence originates from an adult in good health. Material: peripheral blood, obtained on day 0 of AZD1222 vaccination. The DNA for the CDR3 is TGTGCCAGCAGCTTAGTTTTTGCCAATGGTGAGCAGTTCTTC. It translates to CASSLVFANGEQFF.